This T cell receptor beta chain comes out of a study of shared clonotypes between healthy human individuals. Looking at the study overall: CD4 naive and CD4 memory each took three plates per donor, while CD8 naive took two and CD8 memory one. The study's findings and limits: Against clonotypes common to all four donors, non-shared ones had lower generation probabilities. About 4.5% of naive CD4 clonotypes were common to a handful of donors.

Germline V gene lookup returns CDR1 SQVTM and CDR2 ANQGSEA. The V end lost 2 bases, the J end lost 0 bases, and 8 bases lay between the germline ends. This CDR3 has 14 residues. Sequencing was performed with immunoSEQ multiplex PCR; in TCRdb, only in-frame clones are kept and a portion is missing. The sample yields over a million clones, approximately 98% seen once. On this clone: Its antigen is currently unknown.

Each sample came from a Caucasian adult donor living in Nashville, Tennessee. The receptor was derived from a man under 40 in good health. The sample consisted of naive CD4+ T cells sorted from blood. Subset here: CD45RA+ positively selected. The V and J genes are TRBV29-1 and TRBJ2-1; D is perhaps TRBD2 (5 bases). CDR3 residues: CSVELGNSYNEQFF. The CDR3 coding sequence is TGCAGCGTTGAACTCGGGAACTCCTACAATGAGCAGTTCTTC.